This TCR beta chain was recorded in a study of blood T cell repertoires in COVID-19. Study information: Specimens from acute and convalescent COVID-19 originated in the United States, Italy and Spain. In each case, the material was cDNA or gDNA derived from T cells, B-cell-depleted T cells, or PBMCs.

In the authors' methods: Reference gene primer amplification gave nucleated cell count estimates. Repertoires were generated with immunoSEQ multiplex PCR, while TCRdb's copy carries only in-frame clones and drops some. That table gives V, J and clone size, and the DNA gave D and trimming. Among over 200,000 clones listed, 75% to 85% were seen once. Patients of the Seattle cohort, enrolled during active infection, were followed longitudinally. The CDR3 consists of 15 residues. The V segment lost 3 bases and the J segment 4 bases; nucleotides outside the gene matches: 1. Germline CDR1 reads ENHRY; CDR2 reads SYGVKD.

The receptor was isolated from a woman in her 30s with COVID-19, enrolled during active disease. The rearrangement uses TRBV10-3 and TRBJ2-2; the match to TRBD2 covers 11 bases. Sequences were obtained from peripheral blood. This chain's CDR3 is CAISDSGRATGELFF. CDR3 in DNA: TGTGCCATCAGTGATAGCGGGAGGGCCACCGGGGAGCTGTTTTTT.